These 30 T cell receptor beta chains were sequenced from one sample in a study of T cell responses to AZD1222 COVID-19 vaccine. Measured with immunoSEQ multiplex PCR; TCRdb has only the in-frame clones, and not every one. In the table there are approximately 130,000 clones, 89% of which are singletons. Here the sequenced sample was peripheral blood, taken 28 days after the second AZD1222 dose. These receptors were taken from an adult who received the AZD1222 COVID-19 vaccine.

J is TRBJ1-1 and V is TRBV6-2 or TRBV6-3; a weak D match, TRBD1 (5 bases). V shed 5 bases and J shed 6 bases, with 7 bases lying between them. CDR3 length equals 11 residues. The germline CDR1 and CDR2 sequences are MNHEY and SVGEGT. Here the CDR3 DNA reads TGTGCCAGCAGTGACAGTCCTGAAGCTTTCTTT. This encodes CASSDSPEAFF.

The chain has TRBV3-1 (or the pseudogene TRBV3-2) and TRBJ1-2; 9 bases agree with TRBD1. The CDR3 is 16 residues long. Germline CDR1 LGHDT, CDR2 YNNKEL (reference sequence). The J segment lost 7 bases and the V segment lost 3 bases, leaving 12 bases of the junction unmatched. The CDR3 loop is CASSHQPGQGFSGYTF. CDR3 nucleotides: TGTGCCAGCAGCCACCAACCGGGACAGGGTTTCTCTGGCTACACCTTC.

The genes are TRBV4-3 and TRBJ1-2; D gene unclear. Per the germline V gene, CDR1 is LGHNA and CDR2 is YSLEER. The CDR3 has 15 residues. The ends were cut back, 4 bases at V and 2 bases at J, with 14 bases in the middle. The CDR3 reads CASSRQGHENYGYTF. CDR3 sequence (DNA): TGCGCCAGCAGCCGACAAGGGCACGAAAACTATGGCTACACCTTC.

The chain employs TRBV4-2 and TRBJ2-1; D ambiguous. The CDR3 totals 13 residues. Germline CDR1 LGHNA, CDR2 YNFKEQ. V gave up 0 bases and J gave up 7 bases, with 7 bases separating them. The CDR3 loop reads CASSQDRKNEQFF. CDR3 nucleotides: TGTGCCAGCAGCCAAGATAGGAAAAATGAGCAGTTCTTC.

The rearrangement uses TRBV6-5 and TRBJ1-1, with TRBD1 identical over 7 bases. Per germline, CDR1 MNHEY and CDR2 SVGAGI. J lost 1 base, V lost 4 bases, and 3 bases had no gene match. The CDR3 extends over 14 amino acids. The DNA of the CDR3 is TGTGCCAGCAGTTCGGGACAGCAGAACACTGAAGCTTTCTTT. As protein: CASSSGQQNTEAFF.

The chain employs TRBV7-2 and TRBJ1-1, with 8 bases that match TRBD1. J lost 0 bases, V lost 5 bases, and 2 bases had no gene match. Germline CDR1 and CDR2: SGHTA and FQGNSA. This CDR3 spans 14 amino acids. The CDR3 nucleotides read TGTGCCAGCAGCCTGACAGGGGTGAACACTGAAGCTTTCTTT. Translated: CASSLTGVNTEAFF.

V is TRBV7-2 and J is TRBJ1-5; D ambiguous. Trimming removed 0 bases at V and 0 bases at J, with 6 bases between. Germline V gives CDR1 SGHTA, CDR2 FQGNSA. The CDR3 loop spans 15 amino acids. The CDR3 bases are TGTGCCAGCAGCTTAGCAGGGCATAGCAATCAGCCCCAGCATTTT. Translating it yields CASSLAGHSNQPQHF.

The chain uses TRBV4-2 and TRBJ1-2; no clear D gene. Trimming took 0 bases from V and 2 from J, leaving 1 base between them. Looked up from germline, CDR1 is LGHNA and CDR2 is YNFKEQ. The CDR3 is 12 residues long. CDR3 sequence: CASSQENYGYTF. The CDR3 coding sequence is TGTGCCAGCAGCCAAGAAAACTATGGCTACACCTTC.

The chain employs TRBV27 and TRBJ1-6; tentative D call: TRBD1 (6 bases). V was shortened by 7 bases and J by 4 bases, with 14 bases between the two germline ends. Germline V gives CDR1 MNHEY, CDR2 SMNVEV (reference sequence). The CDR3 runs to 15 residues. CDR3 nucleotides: TGTGCCAGCATCGACAGGACACCATATAATTCACCCCTCCACTTT. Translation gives CASIDRTPYNSPLHF.

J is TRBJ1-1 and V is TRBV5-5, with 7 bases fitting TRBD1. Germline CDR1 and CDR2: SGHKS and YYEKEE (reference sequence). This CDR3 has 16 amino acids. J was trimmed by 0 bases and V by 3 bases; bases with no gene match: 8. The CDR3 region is CASSSLAGTVNTEAFF. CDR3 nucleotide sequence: TGTGCCAGCAGCTCTTTGGCCGGGACAGTGAACACTGAAGCTTTCTTT.

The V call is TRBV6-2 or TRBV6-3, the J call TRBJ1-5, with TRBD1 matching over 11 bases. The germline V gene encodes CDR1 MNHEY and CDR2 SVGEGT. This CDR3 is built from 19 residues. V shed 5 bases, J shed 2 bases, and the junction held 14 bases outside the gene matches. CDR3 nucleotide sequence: TGTGCCAGCAGTCCCCCCGGGACAGGGGGGATCGGTGGCAATCAGCCCCAGCATTTT. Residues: CASSPPGTGGIGGNQPQHF.

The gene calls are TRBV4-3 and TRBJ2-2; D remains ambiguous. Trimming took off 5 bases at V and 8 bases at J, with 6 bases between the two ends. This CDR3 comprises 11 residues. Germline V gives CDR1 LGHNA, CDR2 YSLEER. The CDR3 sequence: CASSRAGELFF. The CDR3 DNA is TGCGCCAGCAGCAGAGCTGGGGAGCTGTTTTTT.

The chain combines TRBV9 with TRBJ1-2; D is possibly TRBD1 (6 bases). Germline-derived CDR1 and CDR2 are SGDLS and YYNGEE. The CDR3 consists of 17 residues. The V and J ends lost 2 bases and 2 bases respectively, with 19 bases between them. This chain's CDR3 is CASSVGGTGAGNYGYTF. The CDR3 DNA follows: TGTGCCAGCAGCGTTGGGGGAACGGGGGCCGGGAACTATGGCTACACCTTC.

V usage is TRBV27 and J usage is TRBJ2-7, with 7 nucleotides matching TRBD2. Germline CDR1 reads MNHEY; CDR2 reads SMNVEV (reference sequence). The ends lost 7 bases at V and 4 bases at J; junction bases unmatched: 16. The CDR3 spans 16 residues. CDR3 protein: CASKPWGSGAVYEQYF. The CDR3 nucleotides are TGTGCCAGCAAGCCCTGGGGGAGCGGGGCTGTTTACGAGCAGTACTTC.

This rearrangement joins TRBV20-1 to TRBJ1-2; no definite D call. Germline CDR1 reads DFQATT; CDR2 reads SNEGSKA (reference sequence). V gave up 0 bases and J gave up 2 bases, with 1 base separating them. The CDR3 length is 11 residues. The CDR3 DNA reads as TGCAGTGCTAGAGACAACTATGGCTACACCTTC. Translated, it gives CSARDNYGYTF.

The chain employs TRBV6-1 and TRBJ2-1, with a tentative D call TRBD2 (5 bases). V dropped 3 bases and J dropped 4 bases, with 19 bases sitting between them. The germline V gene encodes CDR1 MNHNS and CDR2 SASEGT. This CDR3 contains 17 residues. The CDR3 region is CASSDISLALQYNEQFF. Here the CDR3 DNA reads TGTGCCAGCAGTGACATCTCTCTAGCCCTACAATACAATGAGCAGTTCTTC.

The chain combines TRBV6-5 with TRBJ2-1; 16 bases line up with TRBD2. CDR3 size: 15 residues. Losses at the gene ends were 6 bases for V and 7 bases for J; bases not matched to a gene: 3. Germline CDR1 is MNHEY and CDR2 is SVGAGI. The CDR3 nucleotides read TGTGCCAGCAGAAAGGGACTAGCGGGGGGGAATGAGCAGTTCTTC. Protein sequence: CASRKGLAGGNEQFF.

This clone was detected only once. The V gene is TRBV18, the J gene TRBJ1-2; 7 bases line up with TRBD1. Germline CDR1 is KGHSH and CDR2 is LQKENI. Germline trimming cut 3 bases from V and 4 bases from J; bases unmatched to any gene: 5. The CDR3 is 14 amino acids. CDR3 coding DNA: TGTGCCAGCTCACCCCTTGACAGGGCCTATGGCTACACCTTC. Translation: CASSPLDRAYGYTF.

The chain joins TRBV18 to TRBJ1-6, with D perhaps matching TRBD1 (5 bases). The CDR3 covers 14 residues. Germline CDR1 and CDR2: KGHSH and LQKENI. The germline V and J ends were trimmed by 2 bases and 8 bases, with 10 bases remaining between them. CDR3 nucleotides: TGTGCCAGCTCACCAACGGGGACCGATTCACCCCTCCACTTT. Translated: CASSPTGTDSPLHF.

As DNA, the CDR3 is TGCGCCAGCAGCTTTCAGCCCGATGGGGACACTGAAGCTTTCTTT. It translates to CASSFQPDGDTEAFF. This chain uses TRBV5-1 with TRBJ1-1; unclear D gene. V lost 2 bases and J lost 3, with 14 bases in between. Germline CDR1 SGHRS, CDR2 YFSETQ. The CDR3 contains 15 residues.

CDR3 DNA: TGCGCCAGTACGACGGGACAGGGGAATGAGCAGTTCTTC. Its protein is CASTTGQGNEQFF. V usage is TRBV10-1 and J usage is TRBJ2-1; 10 nucleotides agree with TRBD1. The CDR3 extends over 13 amino acids. Germline V gene sequence: CDR1 WNHNN, CDR2 SYGVQD (reference sequence). V trimming: 9 bases; J trimming: 7 bases; junction bases outside the gene matches: 6.

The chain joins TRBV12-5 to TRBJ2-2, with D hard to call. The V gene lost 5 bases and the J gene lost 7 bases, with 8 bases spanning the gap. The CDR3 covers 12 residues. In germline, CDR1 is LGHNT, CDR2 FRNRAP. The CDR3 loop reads CASGLWGGELFF. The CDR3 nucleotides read TGTGCTAGTGGTCTTTGGGGCGGGGAGCTGTTTTTT.

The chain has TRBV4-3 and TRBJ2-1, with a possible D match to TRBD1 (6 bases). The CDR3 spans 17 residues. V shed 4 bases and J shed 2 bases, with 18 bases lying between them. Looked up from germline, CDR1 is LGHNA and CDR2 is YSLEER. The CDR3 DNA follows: TGCGCCAGCAGCCTCCTTCGGACAGCGTCGACCTACAATGAGCAGTTCTTC. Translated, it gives CASSLLRTASTYNEQFF.

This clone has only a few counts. The CDR3 nucleotides are TGTGCCATCTTACAAACAGGGGGGGGTCAGCCCCAGCATTTT. Amino acids: CAILQTGGGQPQHF. J is TRBJ1-5 and V is TRBV28; 8 nucleotides match TRBD1. Germline V gives CDR1 MDHEN, CDR2 SYDVKM. V lost 10 bases and J lost 6; bases outside the gene matches: 11. The CDR3 spans 14 residues. Full variable domain (rest looked up from reference TRBV28 and TRBJ1-5): DVKVTQSSRYLVKRTGEKVFLECVQDMDHENMFWYRQDPGLGLRLIYFSYDVKMKEKGDIPEGYSVSREKKERFSLILESASTNQTSMYLCAILQTGGGQPQHFGDGTRLSIL.

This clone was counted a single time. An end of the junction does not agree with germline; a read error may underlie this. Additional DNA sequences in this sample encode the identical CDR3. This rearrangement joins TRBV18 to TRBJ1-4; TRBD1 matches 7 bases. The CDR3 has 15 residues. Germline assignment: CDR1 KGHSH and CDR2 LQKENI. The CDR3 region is CASSPPGQPNEKLFF. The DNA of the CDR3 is TGTGCCAGCTCCCCACCGGGACAGCCGAATGAAAAACTGTTTTTT.

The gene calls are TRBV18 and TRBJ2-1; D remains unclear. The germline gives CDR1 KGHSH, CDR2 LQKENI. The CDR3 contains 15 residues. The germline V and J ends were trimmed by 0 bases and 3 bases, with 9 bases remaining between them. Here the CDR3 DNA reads TGTGCCAGCTCACCACCATTGTCAGTCTACAATGAGCAGTTCTTC. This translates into CASSPPLSVYNEQFF.

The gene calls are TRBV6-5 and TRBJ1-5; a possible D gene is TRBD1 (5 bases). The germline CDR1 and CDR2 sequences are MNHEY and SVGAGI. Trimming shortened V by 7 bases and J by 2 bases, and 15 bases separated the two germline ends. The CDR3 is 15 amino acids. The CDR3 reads CASIVGAEGNQPQHF. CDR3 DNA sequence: TGTGCCAGCATAGTCGGGGCAGAGGGCAATCAGCCCCAGCATTTT.

The CDR3: CATGTLNTEAFF. CDR3 in DNA: TGTGCCACGGGGACGCTGAACACTGAAGCTTTCTTT. This chain joins TRBV27 and TRBJ1-1, with D possibly TRBD1 on 5 matching bases. In germline, CDR1 is MNHEY, CDR2 SMNVEV (reference sequence). The germline V and J ends were trimmed by 10 bases and 0 bases, with 9 bases remaining between them. There are 12 residues in the CDR3.

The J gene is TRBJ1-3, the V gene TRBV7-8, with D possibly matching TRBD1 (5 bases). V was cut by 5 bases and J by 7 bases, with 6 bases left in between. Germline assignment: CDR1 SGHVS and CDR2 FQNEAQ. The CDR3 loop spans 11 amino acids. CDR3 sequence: CASSAGNTIYF. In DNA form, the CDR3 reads TGTGCCAGCAGCGCAGGGAACACCATATATTTT.

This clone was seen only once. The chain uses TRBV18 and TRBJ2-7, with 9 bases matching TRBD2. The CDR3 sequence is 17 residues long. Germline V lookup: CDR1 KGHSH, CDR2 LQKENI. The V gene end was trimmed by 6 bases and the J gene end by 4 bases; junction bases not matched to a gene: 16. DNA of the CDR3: TGTGCCAGCTCCTTTCAATGGAGGCGGGAGGGCCGATACGAGCAGTACTTC. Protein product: CASSFQWRREGRYEQYF.